Described below is a single T cell receptor beta chain sequence and its context. Its antigen remains unidentified. The data were taken from a study of OX40 agonist ivuxolimab in advanced cancers. Study in general: Aged about 23 to 80 with a mean of about 60 years, they were about 80% male.

Only in-frame clones appear in the TCRdb table, and some are missing; sequencing was by immunoSEQ multiplex PCR. The repertoire holds 55,000 to 70,000 clones, with 75% to 85% as singletons. The V and J ends lost 10 bases and 2 bases, in that order; junction bases with no gene match: 9. The CDR3 totals 14 residues. Germline V gene data show CDR1 as SGHNT and CDR2 as YYREEE (reference sequence). Study-level points and caveats: At 0.1 to 3.0 mg/kg and by week 6, clonal expansion occurred in CD4+ and CD8+ blood T cells.

The source of this sequence is an adult with an advanced solid tumor such as melanoma, head and neck, liver or kidney cancer. The material sequenced was CD4+ or CD8+ T cells sorted from blood, taken in a trial of the OX40 agonist ivuxolimab. This sequence joins TRBV5-4 and TRBJ2-1, with 7 bases matching TRBD1. CDR3 residues: CAGSKGATYNEQFF. The CDR3 region has the DNA TGTGCCGGTTCGAAGGGGGCTACCTACAATGAGCAGTTCTTC. Drawing the rest from reference TRBV5-4 and TRBJ2-1, the complete variable domain is ETGVTQSPTHLIKTRGQQVTLRCSSQSGHNTVSWYQQALGQGPQFIFQYYREEENGRGNFPPRFSGLQFPNYSSELNVNALELDDSALYLCAGSKGATYNEQFFGPGTRLTVL.